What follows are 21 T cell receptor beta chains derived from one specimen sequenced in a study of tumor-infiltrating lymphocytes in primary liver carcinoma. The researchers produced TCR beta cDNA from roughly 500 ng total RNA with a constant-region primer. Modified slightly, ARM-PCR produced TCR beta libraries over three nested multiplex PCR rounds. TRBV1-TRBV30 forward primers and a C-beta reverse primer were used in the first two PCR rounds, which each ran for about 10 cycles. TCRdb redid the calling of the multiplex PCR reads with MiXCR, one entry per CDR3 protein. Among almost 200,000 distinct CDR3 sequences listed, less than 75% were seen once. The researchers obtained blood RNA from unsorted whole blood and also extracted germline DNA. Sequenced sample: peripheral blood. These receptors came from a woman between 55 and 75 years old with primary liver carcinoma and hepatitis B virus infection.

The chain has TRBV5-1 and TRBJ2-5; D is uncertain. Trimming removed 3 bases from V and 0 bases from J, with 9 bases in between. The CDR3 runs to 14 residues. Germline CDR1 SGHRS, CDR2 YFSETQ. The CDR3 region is CASSSTNYQETQYF. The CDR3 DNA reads TGCGCCAGCAGCTCCACAAACTACCAAGAGACCCAGTACTTC.

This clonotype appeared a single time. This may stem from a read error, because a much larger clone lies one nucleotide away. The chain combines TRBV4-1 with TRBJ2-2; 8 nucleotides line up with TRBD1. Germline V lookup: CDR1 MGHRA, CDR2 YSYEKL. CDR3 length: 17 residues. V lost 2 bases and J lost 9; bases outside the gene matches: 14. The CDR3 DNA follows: TGCGCCAGCAGCCAACCACCGACAGGGGAAAGGACCAGGGAGCTGTTTTTT. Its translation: CASSQPPTGERTRELFF.

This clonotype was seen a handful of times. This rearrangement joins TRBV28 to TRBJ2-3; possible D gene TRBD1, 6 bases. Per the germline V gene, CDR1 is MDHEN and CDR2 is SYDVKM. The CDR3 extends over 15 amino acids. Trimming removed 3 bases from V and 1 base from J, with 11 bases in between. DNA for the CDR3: TGTGCCAGCAGTTTCCCACGACAGGGCACAGATACGCAGTATTTT. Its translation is CASSFPRQGTDTQYF.

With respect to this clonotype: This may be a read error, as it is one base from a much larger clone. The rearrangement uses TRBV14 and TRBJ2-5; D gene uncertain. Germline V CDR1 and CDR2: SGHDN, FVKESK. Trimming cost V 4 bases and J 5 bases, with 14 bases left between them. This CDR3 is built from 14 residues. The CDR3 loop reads CASSRGLVVETQYF. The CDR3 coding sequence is TGTGCCAGCAGCCGCGGATTGGTGGTGGAGACCCAGTACTTC. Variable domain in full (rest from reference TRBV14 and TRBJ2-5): EAGVTQFPSHSVIEKGQTVTLRCDPISGHDNLYWYRRVMGKEIKFLLHFVKESKQDESGMPNNRFLAERTGGTYSTLKVQPAELEDSGVYFCASSRGLVVETQYFGPGTRLLVL.

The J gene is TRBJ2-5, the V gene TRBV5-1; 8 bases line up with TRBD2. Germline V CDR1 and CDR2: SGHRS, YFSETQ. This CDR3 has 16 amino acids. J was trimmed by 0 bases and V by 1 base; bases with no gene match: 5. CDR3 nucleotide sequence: TGCGCCAGCAGCTTGCGGGAGGGCTCCTACCAAGAGACCCAGTACTTC. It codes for CASSLREGSYQETQYF.

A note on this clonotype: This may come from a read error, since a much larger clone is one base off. CDR3 DNA: TGTGCCAGCAGTTCTCGTACTTCGGTTAGCGGGAAGCGCTCCTACGAGCAGTACTTC. Its translation: CASSSRTSVSGKRSYEQYF. The V call is TRBV6-2 or TRBV6-3, the J call TRBJ2-7; TRBD2 agrees at 8 bases. The CDR3 spans 19 residues. CDR1 is MNHEY, CDR2 SVGEGT, per germline. The V segment lost 4 bases and the J segment 0 bases; nucleotides outside the gene matches: 17.

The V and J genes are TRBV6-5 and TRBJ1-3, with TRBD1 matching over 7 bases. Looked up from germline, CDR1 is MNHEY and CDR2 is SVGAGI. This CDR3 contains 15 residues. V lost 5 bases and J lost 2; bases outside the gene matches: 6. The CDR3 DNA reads TGTGCCAGCAGTGAGAGTACAGGGGCTGGAAACACCATATATTTT. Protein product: CASSESTGAGNTIYF.

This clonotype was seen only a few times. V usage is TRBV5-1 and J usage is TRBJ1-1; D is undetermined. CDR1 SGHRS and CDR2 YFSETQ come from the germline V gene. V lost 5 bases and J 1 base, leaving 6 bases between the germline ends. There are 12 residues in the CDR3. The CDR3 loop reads CASRFRNTEAFF. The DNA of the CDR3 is TGCGCCAGCAGATTCAGGAACACTGAAGCTTTCTTT.

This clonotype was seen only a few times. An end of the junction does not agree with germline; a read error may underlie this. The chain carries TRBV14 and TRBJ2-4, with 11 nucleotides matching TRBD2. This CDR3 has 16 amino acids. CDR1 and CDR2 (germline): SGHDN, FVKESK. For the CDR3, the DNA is TGTGCCAGCAGCCCGACTAGCGGGAAGTCCGAAAACACTCAGTACTTC. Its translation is CASSPTSGKSENTQYF.

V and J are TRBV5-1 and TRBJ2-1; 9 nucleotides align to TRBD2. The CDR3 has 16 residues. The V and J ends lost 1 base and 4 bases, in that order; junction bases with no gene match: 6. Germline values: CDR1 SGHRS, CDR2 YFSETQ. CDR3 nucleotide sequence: TGCGCCAGCAGCTTGTTAGCGGGAGAGGGTTACAATGAGCAGTTCTTC. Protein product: CASSLLAGEGYNEQFF.

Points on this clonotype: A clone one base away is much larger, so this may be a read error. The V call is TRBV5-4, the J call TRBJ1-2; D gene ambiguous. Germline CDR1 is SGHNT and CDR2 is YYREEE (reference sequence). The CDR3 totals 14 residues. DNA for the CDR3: TGTGCCAACAGCTTGGATCGGGCCAACTATGGCTACACCTTC. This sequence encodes CANSLDRANYGYTF.

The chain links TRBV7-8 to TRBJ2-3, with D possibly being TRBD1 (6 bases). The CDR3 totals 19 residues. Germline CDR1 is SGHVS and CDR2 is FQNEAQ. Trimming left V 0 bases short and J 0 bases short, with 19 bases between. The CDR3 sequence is CASSLALNRVRGSTDTQYF. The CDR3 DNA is TGTGCCAGCAGCTTAGCCCTAAACAGGGTAAGGGGTAGCACAGATACGCAGTATTTT.

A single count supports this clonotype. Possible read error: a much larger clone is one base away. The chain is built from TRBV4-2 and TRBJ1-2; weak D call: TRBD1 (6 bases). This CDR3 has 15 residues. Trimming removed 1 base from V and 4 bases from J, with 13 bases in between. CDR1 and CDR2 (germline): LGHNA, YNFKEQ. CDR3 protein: CASSQGRDTTYGYTF. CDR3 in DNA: TGTGCCAGCAGCCAAGGCCGGGACACCACCTATGGCTACACCTTC.

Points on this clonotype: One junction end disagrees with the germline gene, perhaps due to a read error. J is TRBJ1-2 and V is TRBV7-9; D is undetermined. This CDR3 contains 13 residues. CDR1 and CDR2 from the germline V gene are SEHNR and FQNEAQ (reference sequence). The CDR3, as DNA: TGTGCCAGCAGCATAGGCGGATCCTATAGCTACACCTTC. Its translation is CASSIGGSYSYTF.

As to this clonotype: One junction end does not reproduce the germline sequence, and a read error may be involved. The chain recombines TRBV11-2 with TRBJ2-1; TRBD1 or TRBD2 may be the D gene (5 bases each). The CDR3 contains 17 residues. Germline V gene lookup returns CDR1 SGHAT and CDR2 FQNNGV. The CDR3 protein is CAGSLEGYRGSYNEQFF. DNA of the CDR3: TGTGCCGGCAGCTTAGAGGGGTATAGGGGTTCCTACAATGAGCAGTTCTTC.

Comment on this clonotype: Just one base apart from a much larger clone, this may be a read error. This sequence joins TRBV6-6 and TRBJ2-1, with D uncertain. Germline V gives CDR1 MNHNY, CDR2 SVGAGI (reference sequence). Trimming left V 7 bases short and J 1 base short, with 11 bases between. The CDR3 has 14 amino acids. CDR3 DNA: TGTGCCAGCACTCCGTCGCTGTCCTACAATGAGCAGTTCTTC. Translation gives CASTPSLSYNEQFF.

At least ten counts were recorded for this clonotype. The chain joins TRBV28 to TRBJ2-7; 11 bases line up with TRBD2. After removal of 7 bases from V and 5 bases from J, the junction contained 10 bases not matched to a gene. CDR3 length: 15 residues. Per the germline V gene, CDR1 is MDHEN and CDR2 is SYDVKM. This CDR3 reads CASTNRLAGTNEQYF. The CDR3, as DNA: TGTGCCAGCACCAACAGACTAGCGGGGACTAACGAGCAGTACTTC.

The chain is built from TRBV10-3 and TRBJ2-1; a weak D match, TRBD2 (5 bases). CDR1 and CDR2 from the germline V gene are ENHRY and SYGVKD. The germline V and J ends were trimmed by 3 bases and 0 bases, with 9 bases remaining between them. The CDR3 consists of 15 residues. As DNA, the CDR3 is TGTGCCATCAGTGACCTGGGGAGCTCCTACAATGAGCAGTTCTTC. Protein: CAISDLGSSYNEQFF.

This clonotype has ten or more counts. The CDR3 spells CASSQDIVFDKGNEKLFF. Here the CDR3 DNA reads TGTGCCAGCAGCCAAGATATTGTATTCGACAAAGGGAATGAAAAACTGTTTTTT. V is TRBV4-2 and J is TRBJ1-4; D not certain. Germline values: CDR1 LGHNA, CDR2 YNFKEQ. Deletions cut 0 bases from V and 5 bases from J, with 19 bases between. The CDR3 length is 18 residues.

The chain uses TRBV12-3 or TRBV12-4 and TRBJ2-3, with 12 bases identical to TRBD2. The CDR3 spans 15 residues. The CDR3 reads CASLTSGRDADTQYF. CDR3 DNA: TGTGCTAGCCTGACTAGCGGGAGAGATGCAGATACGCAGTATTTT.

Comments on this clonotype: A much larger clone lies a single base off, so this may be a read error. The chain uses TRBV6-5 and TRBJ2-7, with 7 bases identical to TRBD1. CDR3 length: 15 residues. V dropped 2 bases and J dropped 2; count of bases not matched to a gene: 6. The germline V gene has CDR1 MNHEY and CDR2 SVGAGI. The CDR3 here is CASSYMTGKAYEQYF. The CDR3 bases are TGTGCCAGCAGTTACATGACAGGGAAAGCCTACGAGCAGTACTTC.